This T cell receptor (beta chain) was sequenced for a study of T cells after yellow fever vaccination. Across the study: In the case of low-cell-number fractions, SMART-Seq v4 Ultra Low Input was used for preparation.

General study findings and limits: Among primary-vaccination clones, most reappeared after the booster, at approximately 96% for CD4 and 88% for CD8. There was a possibility that FACS-sorted repertoires contained abundant clonotypes contaminating from the bulk population.

The CDR3 runs 15 residues. The V and J ends lost 5 bases and 11 bases, in that order; junction bases with no gene match: 12. Germline loops: CDR1 DFQATT, CDR2 SNEGSKA (reference sequence). Researchers made TCR cDNA using 5'RACE template switching, and this step added a universal primer site and UMIs. MiXCR, run by TCRdb on the 5' RACE reads, gives a single entry per CDR3 protein. The data show some 110,000 distinct CDR3 sequences, more than 6% seen once. This clonotype was observed a handful of times. Its cognate antigen is unknown. The chain combines TRBV20-1 with TRBJ2-1, with TRBD2 matching over 13 bases. The receptor's source is a young man who received the YFV17D yellow fever vaccine. The sequencing here drew on CD4+ T cells sorted from PBMCs, taken approximately 11 days after the first yellow fever vaccination. In DNA, the CDR3 is TGCAGTGCTTTACTAGCGGGGGGGCGTTTCGTTAAGCAGTTCTTC. Its protein is CSALLAGGRFVKQFF.